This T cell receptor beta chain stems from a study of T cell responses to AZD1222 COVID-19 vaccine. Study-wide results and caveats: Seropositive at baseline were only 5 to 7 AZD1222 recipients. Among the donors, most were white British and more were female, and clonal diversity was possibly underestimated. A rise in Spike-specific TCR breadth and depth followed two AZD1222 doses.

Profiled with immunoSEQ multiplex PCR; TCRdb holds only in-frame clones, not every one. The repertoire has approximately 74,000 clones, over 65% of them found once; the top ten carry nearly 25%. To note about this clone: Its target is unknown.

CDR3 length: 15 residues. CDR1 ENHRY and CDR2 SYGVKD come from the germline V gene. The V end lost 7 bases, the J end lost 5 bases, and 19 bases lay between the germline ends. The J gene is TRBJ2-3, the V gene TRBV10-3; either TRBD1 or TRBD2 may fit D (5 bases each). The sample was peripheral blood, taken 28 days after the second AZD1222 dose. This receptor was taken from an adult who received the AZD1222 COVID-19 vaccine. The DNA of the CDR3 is TGTGCCATCAAATTTGGCCCGGGGCAGGTAGATACGCAGTATTTT. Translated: CAIKFGPGQVDTQYF.